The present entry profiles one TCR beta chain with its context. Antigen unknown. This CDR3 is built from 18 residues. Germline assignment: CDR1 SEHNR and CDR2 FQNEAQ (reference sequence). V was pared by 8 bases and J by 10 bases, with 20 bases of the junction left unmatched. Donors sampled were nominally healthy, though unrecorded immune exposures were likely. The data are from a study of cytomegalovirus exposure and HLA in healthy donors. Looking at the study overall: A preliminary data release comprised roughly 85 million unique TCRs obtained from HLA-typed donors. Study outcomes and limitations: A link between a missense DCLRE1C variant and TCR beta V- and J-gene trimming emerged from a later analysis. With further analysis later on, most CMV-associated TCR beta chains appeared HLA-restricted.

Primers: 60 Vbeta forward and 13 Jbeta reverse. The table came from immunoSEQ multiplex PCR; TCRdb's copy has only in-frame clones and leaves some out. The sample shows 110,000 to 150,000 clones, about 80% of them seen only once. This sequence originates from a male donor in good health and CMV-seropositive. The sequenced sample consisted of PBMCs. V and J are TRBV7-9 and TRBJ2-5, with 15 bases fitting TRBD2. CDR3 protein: CASGTGLAGGERFSDQYF. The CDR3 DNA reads TGTGCCAGCGGTACCGGACTAGCGGGAGGGGAGAGGTTTAGCGACCAGTACTTC.